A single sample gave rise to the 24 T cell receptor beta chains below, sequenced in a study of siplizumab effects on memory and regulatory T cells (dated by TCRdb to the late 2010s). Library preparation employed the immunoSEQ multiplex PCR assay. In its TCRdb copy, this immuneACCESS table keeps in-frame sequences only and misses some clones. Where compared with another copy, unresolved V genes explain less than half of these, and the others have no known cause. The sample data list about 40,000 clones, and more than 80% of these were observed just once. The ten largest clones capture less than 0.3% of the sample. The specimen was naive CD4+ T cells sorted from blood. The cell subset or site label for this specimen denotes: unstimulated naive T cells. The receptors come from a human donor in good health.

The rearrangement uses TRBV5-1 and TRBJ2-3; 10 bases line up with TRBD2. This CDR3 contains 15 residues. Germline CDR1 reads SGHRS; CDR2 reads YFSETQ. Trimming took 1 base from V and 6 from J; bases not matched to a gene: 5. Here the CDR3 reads CASSLRLAGADTQYF. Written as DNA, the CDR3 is TGCGCCAGCAGCTTGCGGCTAGCGGGGGCGGATACGCAGTATTTT. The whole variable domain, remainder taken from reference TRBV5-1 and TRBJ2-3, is KAGVTQTPRYLIKTRGQQVTLSCSPISGHRSVSWYQQTPGQGLQFLFEYFSETQRNKGNFPGRFSGRQFSNSRSEMNVSTLELGDSALYLCASSLRLAGADTQYFGPGTRLTVL.

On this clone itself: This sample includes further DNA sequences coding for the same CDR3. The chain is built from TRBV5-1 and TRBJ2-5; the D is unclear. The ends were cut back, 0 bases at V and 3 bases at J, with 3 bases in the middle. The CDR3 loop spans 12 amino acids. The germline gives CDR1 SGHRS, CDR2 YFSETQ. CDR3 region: CASSLVEETQYF. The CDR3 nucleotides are TGCGCCAGCAGCTTGGTAGAAGAGACCCAGTACTTC.

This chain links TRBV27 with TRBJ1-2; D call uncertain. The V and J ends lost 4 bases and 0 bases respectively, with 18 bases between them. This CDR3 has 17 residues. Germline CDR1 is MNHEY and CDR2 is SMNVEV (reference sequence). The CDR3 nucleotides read TGTGCCAGCAGTTCCCGACCAATGTCGGGGTCTAACTATGGCTACACCTTC. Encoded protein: CASSSRPMSGSNYGYTF.

The CDR3 bases are TGTGCCAGCAGCTCTGGGACTAGCAATGAGCAGTTCTTC. This translates into CASSSGTSNEQFF. This chain joins TRBV7-3 and TRBJ2-1, with 8 bases fitting TRBD2. V gave up 4 bases and J gave up 6 bases; unmatched junction bases: 2. CDR3 length: 13 residues. Germline V gene sequence: CDR1 SGHTA, CDR2 FQGTGA.

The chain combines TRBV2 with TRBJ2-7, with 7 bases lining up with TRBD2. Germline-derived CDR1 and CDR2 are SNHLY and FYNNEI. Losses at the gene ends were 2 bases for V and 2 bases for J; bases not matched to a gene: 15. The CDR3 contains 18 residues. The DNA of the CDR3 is TGTGCCAGCAGTGAAATTATGGGGACCCGGGAGGCGCCCTACGAGCAGTACTTC. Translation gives CASSEIMGTREAPYEQYF.

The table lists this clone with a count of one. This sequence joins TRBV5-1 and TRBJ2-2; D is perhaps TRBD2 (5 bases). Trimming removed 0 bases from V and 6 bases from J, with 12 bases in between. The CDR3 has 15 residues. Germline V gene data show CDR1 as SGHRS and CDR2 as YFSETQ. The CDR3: CASSLDGMDSGELFF. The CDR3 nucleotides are TGCGCCAGCAGCTTGGACGGGATGGACTCCGGGGAGCTGTTTTTT.

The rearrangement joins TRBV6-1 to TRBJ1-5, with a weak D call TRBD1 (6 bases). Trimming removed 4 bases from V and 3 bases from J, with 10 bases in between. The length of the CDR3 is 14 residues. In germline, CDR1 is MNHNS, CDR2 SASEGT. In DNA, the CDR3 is TGTGCCAGCAGTGTTAGGGGGGACAATCAGCCCCAGCATTTT. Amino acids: CASSVRGDNQPQHF.

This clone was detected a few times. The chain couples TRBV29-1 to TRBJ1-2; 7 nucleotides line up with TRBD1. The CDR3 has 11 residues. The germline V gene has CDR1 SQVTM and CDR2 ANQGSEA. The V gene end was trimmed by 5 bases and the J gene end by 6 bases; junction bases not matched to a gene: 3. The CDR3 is CSVQTGDGYTF. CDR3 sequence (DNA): TGCAGCGTTCAAACAGGGGATGGCTACACCTTC.

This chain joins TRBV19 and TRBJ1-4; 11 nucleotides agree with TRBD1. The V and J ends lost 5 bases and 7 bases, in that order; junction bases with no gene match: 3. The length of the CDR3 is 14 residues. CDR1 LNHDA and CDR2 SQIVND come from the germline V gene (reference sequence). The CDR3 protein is CASSGGQGAEKLFF. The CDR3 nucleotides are TGTGCCAGTAGTGGAGGACAGGGGGCTGAAAAACTGTTTTTT.

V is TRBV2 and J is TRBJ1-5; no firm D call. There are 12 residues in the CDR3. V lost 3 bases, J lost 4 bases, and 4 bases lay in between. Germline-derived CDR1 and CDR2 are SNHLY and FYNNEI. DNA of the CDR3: TGTGCCAGCAGTGATGGAAATCAGCCCCAGCATTTT. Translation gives CASSDGNQPQHF.

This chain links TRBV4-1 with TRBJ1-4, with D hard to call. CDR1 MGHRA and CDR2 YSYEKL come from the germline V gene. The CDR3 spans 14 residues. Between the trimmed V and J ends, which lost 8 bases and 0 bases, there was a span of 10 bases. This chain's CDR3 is CASRRLPTNEKLFF. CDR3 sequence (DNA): TGCGCCAGCCGACGACTACCAACTAATGAAAAACTGTTTTTT.

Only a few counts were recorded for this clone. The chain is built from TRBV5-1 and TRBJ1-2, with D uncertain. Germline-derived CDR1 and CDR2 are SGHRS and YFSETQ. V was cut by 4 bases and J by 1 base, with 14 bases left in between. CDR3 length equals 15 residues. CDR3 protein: CASSLNSPVNYGYTF. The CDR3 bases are TGCGCCAGCAGCCTAAACTCCCCCGTTAACTATGGCTACACCTTC.

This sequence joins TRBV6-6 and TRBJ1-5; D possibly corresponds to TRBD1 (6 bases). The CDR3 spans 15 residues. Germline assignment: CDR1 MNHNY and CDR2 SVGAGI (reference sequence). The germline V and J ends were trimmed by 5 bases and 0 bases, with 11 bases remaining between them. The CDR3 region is CASSPGTHSNQPQHF. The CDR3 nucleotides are TGTGCCAGCAGTCCCGGGACACATAGCAATCAGCCCCAGCATTTT.

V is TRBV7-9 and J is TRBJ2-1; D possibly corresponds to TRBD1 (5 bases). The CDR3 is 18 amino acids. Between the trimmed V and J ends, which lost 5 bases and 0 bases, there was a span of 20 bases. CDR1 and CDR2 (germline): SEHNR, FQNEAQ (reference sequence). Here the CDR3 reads CASSEGALERYSYNEQFF. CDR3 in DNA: TGTGCCAGCAGCGAAGGGGCCCTAGAGCGTTACTCCTACAATGAGCAGTTCTTC.

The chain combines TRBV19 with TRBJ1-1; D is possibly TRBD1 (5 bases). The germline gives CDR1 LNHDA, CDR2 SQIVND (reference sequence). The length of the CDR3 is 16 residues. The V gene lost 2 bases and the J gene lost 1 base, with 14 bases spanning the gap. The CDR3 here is CASSILGDSTNTEAFF. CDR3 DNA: TGTGCCAGTAGTATATTGGGCGACAGCACGAACACTGAAGCTTTCTTT.

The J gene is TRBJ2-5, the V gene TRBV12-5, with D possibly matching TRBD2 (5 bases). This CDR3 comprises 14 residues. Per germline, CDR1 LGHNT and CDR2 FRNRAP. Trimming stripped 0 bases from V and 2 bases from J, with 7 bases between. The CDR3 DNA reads TGTGCTAGTGGTTTGGTTACGGGGCAAGAGACCCAGTACTTC. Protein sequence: CASGLVTGQETQYF.

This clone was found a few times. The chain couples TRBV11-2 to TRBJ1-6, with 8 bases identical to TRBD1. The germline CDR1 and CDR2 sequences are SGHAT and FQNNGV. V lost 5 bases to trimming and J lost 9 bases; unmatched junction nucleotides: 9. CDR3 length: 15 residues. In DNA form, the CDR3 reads TGTGCCAGCAGCCGAATGACAGGGGCCGGTTCACCCCTCCACTTT. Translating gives CASSRMTGAGSPLHF.

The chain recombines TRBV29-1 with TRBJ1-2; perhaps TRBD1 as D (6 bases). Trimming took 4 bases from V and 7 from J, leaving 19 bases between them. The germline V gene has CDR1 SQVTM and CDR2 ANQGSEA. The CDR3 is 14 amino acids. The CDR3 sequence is CSVASRWGRGGYTF. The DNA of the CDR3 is TGCAGCGTTGCCTCCAGGTGGGGGCGGGGTGGCTACACCTTC.

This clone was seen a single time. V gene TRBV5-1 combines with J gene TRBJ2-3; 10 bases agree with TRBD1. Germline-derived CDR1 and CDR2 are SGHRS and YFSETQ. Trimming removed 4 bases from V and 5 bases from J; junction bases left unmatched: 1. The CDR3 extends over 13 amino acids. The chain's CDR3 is CASSGTGEDTQYF. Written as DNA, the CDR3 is TGCGCCAGCAGCGGGACAGGGGAAGATACGCAGTATTTT.

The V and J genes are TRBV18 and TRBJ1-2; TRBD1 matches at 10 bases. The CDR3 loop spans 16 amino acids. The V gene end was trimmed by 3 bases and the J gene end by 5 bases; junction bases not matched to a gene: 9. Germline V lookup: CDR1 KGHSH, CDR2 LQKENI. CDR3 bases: TGTGCCAGCTCACCGATTCCGGGACAGGGGAGGTATGGCTACACCTTC. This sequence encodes CASSPIPGQGRYGYTF.

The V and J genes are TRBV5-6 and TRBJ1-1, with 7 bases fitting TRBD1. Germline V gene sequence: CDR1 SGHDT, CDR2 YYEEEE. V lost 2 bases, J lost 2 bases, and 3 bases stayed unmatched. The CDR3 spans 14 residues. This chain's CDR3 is CASSLGDRNTEAFF. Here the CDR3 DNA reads TGTGCCAGCAGCTTAGGGGACAGAAACACTGAAGCTTTCTTT.

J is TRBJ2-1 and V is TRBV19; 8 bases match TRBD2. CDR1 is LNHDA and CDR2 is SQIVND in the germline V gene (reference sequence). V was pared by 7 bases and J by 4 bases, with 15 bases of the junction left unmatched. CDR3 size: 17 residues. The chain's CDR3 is CASMDQLGLGVYNEQFF. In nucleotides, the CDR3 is TGTGCCAGTATGGACCAACTGGGACTAGGGGTGTACAATGAGCAGTTCTTC. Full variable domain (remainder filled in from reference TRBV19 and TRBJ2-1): DGGITQSPKYLFRKEGQNVTLSCEQNLNHDAMYWYRQDPGQGLRLIYYSQIVNDFQKGDIAEGYSVSREKKESFPLTVTSAQKNPTAFYLCASMDQLGLGVYNEQFFGPGTRLTVL.

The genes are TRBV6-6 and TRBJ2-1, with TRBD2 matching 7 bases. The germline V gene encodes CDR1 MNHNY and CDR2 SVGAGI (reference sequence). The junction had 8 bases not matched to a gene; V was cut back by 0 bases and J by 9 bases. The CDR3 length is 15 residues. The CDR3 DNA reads TGTGCCAGCAGTTACTCGGGCCCGGGAGGTCTTGAGCAGTTCTTC. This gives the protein CASSYSGPGGLEQFF.

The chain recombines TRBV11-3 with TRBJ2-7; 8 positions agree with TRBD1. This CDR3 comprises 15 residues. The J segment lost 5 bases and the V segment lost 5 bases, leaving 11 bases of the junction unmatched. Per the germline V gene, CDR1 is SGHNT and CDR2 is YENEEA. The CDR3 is CASSAAGDRGNEQYF. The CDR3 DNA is TGTGCCAGCAGCGCTGCGGGTGACAGGGGCAACGAGCAGTACTTC.